These T cell receptor beta chains were read from a single sample in a study of Graves' ophthalmopathy and Graves' hyperthyroidism. In TCRdb, the multiplex PCR reads were re-called with MiXCR into one record per CDR3 protein. The data show 400,000 to 500,000 distinct CDR3 sequences, roughly 20% seen once. Sequencing was carried out using peripheral blood. The origin of the receptors is a woman between 18 and 29 years old with stable Graves' hyperthyroidism. Both conserved end residues are trimmed from each CDR3. A D gene is named only where the DNA matches it firmly.

v_gene: TRBV6-5; d_gene: TRBD2; j_gene: TRBJ2-4; CDR3aa: ASSYGGEAKNIQY
v_gene: TRBV10-3; d_gene: TRBD1; j_gene: TRBJ2-7; CDR3aa: AIRGGQGGDEQY
v_gene: TRBV12-3/TRBV12-4; d_gene: NA; j_gene: TRBJ1-3; CDR3aa: ASSLDGISGNTIY
v_gene: TRBV5-1; d_gene: NA; j_gene: TRBJ2-4; CDR3aa: ASSLTGGRGNIQY
v_gene: TRBV27; d_gene: NA; j_gene: TRBJ2-7; CDR3aa: ASSPPGSYEQY
v_gene: TRBV7-8; d_gene: TRBD1; j_gene: TRBJ1-6; CDR3aa: ASSYSPDSGGFDNSPLH
v_gene: TRBV18; d_gene: TRBD1; j_gene: TRBJ1-2; CDR3aa: ASSPPGQGALGYT
v_gene: TRBV18; d_gene: NA; j_gene: TRBJ1-1; CDR3aa: ASSPQGGNTEAF
v_gene: TRBV6-5; d_gene: TRBD1; j_gene: TRBJ1-2; CDR3aa: ASSRGTGGVYGYT
v_gene: TRBV6-2/TRBV6-3; d_gene: NA; j_gene: TRBJ2-7; CDR3aa: ASRHRSTSYEQY
v_gene: TRBV15; d_gene: NA; j_gene: TRBJ2-5; CDR3aa: ATSSEGRETQY
v_gene: TRBV28; d_gene: NA; j_gene: TRBJ1-1; CDR3aa: ASSFLSWGF
v_gene: TRBV12-3/TRBV12-4; d_gene: NA; j_gene: TRBJ1-1; CDR3aa: ASRRGRLNTEAF
v_gene: TRBV6-1; d_gene: NA; j_gene: TRBJ1-2; CDR3aa: ASRATPPGNYGYT
v_gene: TRBV12-3/TRBV12-4; d_gene: NA; j_gene: TRBJ1-2; CDR3aa: ASSLQVSDGYT
v_gene: TRBV30; d_gene: TRBD1; j_gene: TRBJ1-5; CDR3aa: AWTTGGGQPQH
v_gene: TRBV28; d_gene: NA; j_gene: TRBJ2-7; CDR3aa: ASSSLGAGSGEQY
v_gene: TRBV20-1; d_gene: NA; j_gene: TRBJ2-5; CDR3aa: SARYGLPAETQY
v_gene: TRBV29-1; d_gene: NA; j_gene: TRBJ1-1; CDR3aa: SVEDQWVKNTEAF
v_gene: TRBV6-1; d_gene: TRBD1; j_gene: TRBJ1-1; CDR3aa: ASGVDRDTEAF
v_gene: TRBV2; d_gene: NA; j_gene: TRBJ1-5; CDR3aa: ATSANGQPQH
v_gene: TRBV19; d_gene: NA; j_gene: TRBJ2-7; CDR3aa: ASSIALLPSYEQY
v_gene: TRBV29-1; d_gene: NA; j_gene: TRBJ2-5; CDR3aa: SVDPGVETQY
v_gene: TRBV6-1; d_gene: TRBD2; j_gene: TRBJ2-7; CDR3aa: ASSEDTSGTYEQY
v_gene: TRBV3-1; d_gene: NA; j_gene: TRBJ2-2; CDR3aa: ASSQGREGAGELF
v_gene: TRBV11-2; d_gene: TRBD1; j_gene: TRBJ2-3; CDR3aa: ASSPRQGANIGDTQY
v_gene: TRBV12-3/TRBV12-4; d_gene: NA; j_gene: TRBJ1-2; CDR3aa: ASSLNGGPYYGYT
v_gene: TRBV6-1; d_gene: TRBD1; j_gene: TRBJ1-2; CDR3aa: ASSEANQGGYGYT
v_gene: TRBV5-8; d_gene: TRBD2; j_gene: TRBJ2-7; CDR3aa: ASSSGLAIWEQY
v_gene: TRBV12-3/TRBV12-4; d_gene: NA; j_gene: TRBJ1-1; CDR3aa: ASSQGGWNTEAF
v_gene: TRBV12-3/TRBV12-4; d_gene: NA; j_gene: TRBJ2-7; CDR3aa: ASTKAGRAYEQY
v_gene: TRBV28; d_gene: NA; j_gene: TRBJ1-2; CDR3aa: ASSKLRGTSGYT
v_gene: TRBV27; d_gene: TRBD1; j_gene: TRBJ2-7; CDR3aa: ASSLTWDRVTYEQY
v_gene: TRBV20-1; d_gene: NA; j_gene: TRBJ2-7; CDR3aa: SARGVGGDPSSYEQY
v_gene: TRBV6-1; d_gene: TRBD1; j_gene: TRBJ2-5; CDR3aa: ASRVSRTGKLETQY
v_gene: TRBV7-6; d_gene: NA; j_gene: TRBJ2-2; CDR3aa: ASSLEVGTWELF
v_gene: TRBV28; d_gene: NA; j_gene: TRBJ2-5; CDR3aa: ASTTMGEETQY
v_gene: TRBV30; d_gene: NA; j_gene: TRBJ1-2; CDR3aa: AWRQVPGYT
v_gene: TRBV24-1; d_gene: NA; j_gene: TRBJ1-5; CDR3aa: ATSNSNSNQPQH
v_gene: TRBV6-5; d_gene: TRBD1; j_gene: TRBJ2-7; CDR3aa: ASSSRQGGSYEQY
v_gene: TRBV30; d_gene: NA; j_gene: TRBJ2-5; CDR3aa: AWTVWRIQETQY
v_gene: TRBV19; d_gene: NA; j_gene: TRBJ1-2; CDR3aa: ASSTGGENYGYT
v_gene: TRBV10-3; d_gene: NA; j_gene: TRBJ2-5; CDR3aa: AISDKGRNQETQY
v_gene: TRBV28; d_gene: NA; j_gene: TRBJ1-2; CDR3aa: ASSYDPKRYGYT
v_gene: TRBV12-3/TRBV12-4; d_gene: NA; j_gene: TRBJ1-2; CDR3aa: ASVGTTYGYT
v_gene: TRBV11-2; d_gene: TRBD1; j_gene: TRBJ1-2; CDR3aa: ASSSYRGPNYGYT
v_gene: TRBV30; d_gene: NA; j_gene: TRBJ2-7; CDR3aa: AWSGTYEQH
v_gene: TRBV5-1; d_gene: NA; j_gene: TRBJ2-7; CDR3aa: ASSWRGASYEQY
v_gene: TRBV6-5; d_gene: NA; j_gene: TRBJ1-5; CDR3aa: ASGFSQPQH
v_gene: TRBV4-1; d_gene: NA; j_gene: TRBJ2-2; CDR3aa: ASSQNEGEGELF
v_gene: TRBV10-3; d_gene: TRBD1; j_gene: TRBJ2-7; CDR3aa: AITTGTGEQY
v_gene: TRBV7-3; d_gene: NA; j_gene: TRBJ2-5; CDR3aa: ASSREDGTQY
v_gene: TRBV6-5; d_gene: NA; j_gene: TRBJ2-7; CDR3aa: ASSYVSGSSYEQY
v_gene: TRBV20-1; d_gene: NA; j_gene: TRBJ2-7; CDR3aa: SARVRGGGEQY